This TCR beta chain was sequenced during a study of T cell changes during pregnancy in multiple sclerosis. Only in-frame clones appear in the TCRdb table, and some are missing; sequencing was by immunoSEQ multiplex PCR. The profile shows about 41,000 clones, approximately 94% of them singletons. V shed 5 bases, J shed 8 bases, and the junction held 9 bases outside the gene matches. This CDR3 spans 14 amino acids. Per the germline V gene, CDR1 is SGHAT and CDR2 is FQNNGV. Sample: CD8+ T cells from peripheral blood mononuclear cells, taken in the third trimester of pregnancy. The source is a female donor with multiple sclerosis, enrolled in a pregnancy study. V is TRBV11-2 and J is TRBJ2-1; 7 bases are a match to TRBD2. The CDR3 is CASSLRTSLYEQFF. The CDR3 bases are TGTGCCAGCAGCCTCCGGACTAGTTTGTATGAGCAGTTCTTC.